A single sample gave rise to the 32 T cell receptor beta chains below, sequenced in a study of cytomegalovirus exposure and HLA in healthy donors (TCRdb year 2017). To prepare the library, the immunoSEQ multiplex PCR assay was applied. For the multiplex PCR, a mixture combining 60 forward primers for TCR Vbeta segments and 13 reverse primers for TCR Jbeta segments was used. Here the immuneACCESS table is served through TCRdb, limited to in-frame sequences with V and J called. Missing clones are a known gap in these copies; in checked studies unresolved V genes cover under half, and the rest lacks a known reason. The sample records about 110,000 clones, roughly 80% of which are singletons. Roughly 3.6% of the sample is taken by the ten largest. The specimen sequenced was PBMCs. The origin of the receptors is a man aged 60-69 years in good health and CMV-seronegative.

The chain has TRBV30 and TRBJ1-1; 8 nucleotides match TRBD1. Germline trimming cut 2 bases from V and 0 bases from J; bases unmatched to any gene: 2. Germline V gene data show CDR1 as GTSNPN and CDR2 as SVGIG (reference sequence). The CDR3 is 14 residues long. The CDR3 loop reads CAWSRTGMNTEAFF. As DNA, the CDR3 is TGTGCCTGGAGTCGGACAGGGATGAACACTGAAGCTTTCTTT.

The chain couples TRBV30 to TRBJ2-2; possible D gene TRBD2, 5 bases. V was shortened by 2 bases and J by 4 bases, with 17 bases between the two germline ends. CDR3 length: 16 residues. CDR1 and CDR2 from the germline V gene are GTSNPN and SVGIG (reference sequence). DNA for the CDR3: TGTGCCTGGAGTTTACCACGGGGAAGGATCACCGGGGAGCTGTTTTTT. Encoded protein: CAWSLPRGRITGELFF.

The CDR3 DNA reads as TGTGCCACTCCTGGTGCGACTAATGAAAAACTGTTTTTT. Encoded protein: CATPGATNEKLFF. The rearrangement joins TRBV7-9 to TRBJ1-4; the D is unclear. The V end was cut by 10 bases, the J end by 2 bases, with 11 bases between. The CDR3 contains 13 residues. Germline loops: CDR1 SEHNR, CDR2 FQNEAQ (reference sequence).

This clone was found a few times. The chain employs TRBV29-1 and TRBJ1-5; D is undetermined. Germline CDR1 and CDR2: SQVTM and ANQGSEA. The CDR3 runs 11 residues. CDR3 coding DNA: TGCAGTCACTCCCTCAATCAGCCCCAGCATTTT. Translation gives CSHSLNQPQHF. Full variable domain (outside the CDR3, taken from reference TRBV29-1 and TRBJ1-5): SAVISQKPSRDICQRGTSLTIQCQVDSQVTMMFWYRQQPGQSLTLIATANQGSEATYESGFVIDKFPISRPNLTFSTLTVSNMSPEDSSIYLCSHSLNQPQHFGDGTRLSIL.

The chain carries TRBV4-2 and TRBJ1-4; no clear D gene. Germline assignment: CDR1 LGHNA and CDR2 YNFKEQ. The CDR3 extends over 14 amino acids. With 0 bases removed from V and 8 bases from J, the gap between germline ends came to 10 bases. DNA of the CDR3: TGTGCCAGCAGCCAAGAAGGGAGGAAAGAAAAACTGTTTTTT. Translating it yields CASSQEGRKEKLFF.

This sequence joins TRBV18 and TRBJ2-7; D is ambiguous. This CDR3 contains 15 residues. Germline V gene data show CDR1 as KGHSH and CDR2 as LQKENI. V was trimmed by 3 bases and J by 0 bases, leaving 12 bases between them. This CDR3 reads CASSPSPPSSYEQYF. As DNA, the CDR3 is TGTGCCAGCTCACCCTCGCCACCGAGCTCCTACGAGCAGTACTTC.

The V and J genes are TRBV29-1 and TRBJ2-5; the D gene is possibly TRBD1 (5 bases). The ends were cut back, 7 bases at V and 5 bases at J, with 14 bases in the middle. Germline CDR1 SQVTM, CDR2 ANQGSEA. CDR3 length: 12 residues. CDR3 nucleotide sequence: TGCAGCGGAAAGGGGATTCGGGAGACCCAGTACTTC. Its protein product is CSGKGIRETQYF.

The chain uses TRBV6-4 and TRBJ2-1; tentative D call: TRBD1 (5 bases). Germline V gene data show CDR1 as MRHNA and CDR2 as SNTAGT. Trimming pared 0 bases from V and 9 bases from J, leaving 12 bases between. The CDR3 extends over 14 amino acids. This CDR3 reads CASSDSPGLGEQFF. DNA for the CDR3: TGTGCCAGCAGTGACTCTCCAGGGCTGGGTGAGCAGTTCTTC.

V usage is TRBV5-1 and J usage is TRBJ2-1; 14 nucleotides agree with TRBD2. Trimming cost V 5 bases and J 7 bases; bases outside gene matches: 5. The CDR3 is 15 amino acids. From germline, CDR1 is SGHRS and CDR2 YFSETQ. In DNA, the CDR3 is TGCGCCAGCAGGCAGACTAGCGGGGGGGCGAATGAGCAGTTCTTC. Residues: CASRQTSGGANEQFF. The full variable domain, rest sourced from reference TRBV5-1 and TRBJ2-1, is KAGVTQTPRYLIKTRGQQVTLSCSPISGHRSVSWYQQTPGQGLQFLFEYFSETQRNKGNFPGRFSGRQFSNSRSEMNVSTLELGDSALYLCASRQTSGGANEQFFGPGTRLTVL.

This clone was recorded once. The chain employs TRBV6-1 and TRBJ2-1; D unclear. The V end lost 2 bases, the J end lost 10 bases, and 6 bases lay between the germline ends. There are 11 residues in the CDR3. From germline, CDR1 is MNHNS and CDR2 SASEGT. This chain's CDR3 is CASSEFGEQFF. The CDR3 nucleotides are TGTGCCAGCAGTGAATTCGGGGAGCAGTTCTTC.

CDR3 DNA: TGTGCCAGCAGCAATAGGGGCAGAGAGACCCAGTACTTC. Its protein product is CASSNRGRETQYF. This chain uses TRBV5-6 with TRBJ2-5; maybe TRBD1 (5 bases). CDR3 length equals 13 residues. Germline V gene data show CDR1 as SGHDT and CDR2 as YYEEEE. The germline V and J ends were trimmed by 4 bases and 4 bases, with 11 bases remaining between them.

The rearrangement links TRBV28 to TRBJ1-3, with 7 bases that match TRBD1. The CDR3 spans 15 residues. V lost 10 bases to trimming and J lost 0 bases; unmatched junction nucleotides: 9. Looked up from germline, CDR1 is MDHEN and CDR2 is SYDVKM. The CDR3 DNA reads TGTGCCACCTCTGGGACAGTTTCCTCTGGAAACACCATATATTTT. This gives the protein CATSGTVSSGNTIYF.

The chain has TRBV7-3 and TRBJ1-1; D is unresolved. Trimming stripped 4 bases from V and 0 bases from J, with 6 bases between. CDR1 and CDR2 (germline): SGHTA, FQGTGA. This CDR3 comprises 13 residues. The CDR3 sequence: CASSSTVNTEAFF. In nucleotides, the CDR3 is TGTGCCAGCAGCTCCACAGTGAACACTGAAGCTTTCTTT.

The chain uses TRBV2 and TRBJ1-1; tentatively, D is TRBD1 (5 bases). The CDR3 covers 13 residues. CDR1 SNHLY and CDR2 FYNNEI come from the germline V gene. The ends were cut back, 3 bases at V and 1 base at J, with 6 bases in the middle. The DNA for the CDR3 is TGTGCCAGCAGTGATGGGGCGAACACTGAAGCTTTCTTT. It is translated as CASSDGANTEAFF.

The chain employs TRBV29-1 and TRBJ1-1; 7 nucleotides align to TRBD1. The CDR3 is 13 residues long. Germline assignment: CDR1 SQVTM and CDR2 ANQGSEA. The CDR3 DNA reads TGCAGTTCCACAGGGGTTGGGAACACTGAAGCTTTCTTT. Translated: CSSTGVGNTEAFF.

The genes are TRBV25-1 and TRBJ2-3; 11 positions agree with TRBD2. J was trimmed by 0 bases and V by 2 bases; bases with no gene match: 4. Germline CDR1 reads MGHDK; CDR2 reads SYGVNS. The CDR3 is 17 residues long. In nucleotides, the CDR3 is TGTGCCAGCAGTGAACTGGGACTAGCGGCTAGCACAGATACGCAGTATTTT. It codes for CASSELGLAASTDTQYF.

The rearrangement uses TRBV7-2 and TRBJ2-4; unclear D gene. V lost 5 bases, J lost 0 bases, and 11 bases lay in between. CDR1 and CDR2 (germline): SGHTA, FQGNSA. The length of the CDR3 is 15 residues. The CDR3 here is CASSTPRVAKNIQYF. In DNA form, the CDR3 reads TGTGCCAGCAGCACTCCTAGAGTAGCCAAAAACATTCAGTACTTC.

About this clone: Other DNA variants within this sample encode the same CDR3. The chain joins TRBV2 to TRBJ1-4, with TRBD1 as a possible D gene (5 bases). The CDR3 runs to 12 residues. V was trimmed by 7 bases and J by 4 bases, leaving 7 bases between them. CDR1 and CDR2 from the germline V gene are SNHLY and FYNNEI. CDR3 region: CASNRGNEKLFF. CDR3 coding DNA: TGTGCCAGCAATAGGGGTAATGAAAAACTGTTTTTT.

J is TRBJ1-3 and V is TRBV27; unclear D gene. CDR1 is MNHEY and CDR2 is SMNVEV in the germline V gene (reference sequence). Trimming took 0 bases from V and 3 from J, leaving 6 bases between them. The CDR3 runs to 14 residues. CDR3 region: CASSLSSGGNTIYF. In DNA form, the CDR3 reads TGTGCCAGCAGTTTATCGTCGGGTGGAAACACCATATATTTT.

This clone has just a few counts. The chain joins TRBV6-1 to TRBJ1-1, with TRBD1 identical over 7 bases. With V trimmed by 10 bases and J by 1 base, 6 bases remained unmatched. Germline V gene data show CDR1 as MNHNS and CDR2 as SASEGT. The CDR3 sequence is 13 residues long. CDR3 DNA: TGTGCCACCCAGGGACAGCCGAACACTGAAGCTTTCTTT. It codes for CATQGQPNTEAFF.

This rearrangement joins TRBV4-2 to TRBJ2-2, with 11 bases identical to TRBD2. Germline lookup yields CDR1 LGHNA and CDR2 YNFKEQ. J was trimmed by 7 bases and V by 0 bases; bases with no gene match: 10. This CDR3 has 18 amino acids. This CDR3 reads CASSQDLIAGGRSGELFF. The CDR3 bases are TGTGCCAGCAGCCAAGATCTCATAGCGGGGGGGCGTAGCGGGGAGCTGTTTTTT.

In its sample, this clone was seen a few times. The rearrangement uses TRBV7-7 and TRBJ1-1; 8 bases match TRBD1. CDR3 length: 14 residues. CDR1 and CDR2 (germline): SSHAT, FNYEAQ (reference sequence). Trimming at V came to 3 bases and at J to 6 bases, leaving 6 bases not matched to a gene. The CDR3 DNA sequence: TGTGCCAGCAGCTTCGGGCAGGGGGCTTCTGAAGCTTTCTTT. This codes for CASSFGQGASEAFF.

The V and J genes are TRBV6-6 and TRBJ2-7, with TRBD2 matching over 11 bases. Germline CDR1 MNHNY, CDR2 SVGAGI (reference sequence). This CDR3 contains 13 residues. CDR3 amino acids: CASSYASGGFWNV. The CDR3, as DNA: TGTGCCAGCAGTTACGCTAGCGGGGGGTTCTGGAACGTC.

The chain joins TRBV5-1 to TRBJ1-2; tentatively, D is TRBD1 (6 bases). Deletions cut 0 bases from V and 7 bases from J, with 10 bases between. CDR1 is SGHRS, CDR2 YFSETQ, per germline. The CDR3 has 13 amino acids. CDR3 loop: CASSLEGTIGYTF. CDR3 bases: TGCGCCAGCAGCTTGGAAGGGACAATTGGCTACACCTTC. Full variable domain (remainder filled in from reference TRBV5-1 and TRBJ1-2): KAGVTQTPRYLIKTRGQQVTLSCSPISGHRSVSWYQQTPGQGLQFLFEYFSETQRNKGNFPGRFSGRQFSNSRSEMNVSTLELGDSALYLCASSLEGTIGYTFGSGTRLTVV.

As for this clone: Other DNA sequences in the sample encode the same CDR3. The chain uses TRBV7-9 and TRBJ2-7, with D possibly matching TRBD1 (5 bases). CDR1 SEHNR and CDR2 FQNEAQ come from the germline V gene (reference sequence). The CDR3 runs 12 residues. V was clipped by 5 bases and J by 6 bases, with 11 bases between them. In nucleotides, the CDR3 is TGTGCCAGCAGCCCGCAGGGCGGCGAGCAGTACTTC. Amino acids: CASSPQGGEQYF. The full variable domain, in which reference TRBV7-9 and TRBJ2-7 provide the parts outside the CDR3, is DTGVSQNPRHKITKRGQNVTFRCDPISEHNRLYWYRQTLGQGPEFLTYFQNEAQLEKSRLLSDRFSAERPKGSFSTLEIQRTEQGDSAMYLCASSPQGGEQYFGPGTRLTVT.

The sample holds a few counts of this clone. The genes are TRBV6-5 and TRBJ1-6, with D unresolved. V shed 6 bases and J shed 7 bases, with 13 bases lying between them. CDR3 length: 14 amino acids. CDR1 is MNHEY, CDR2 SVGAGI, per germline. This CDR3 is CASSLISPNSPLHF. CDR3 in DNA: TGTGCCAGCAGCCTCATAAGCCCCAATTCACCCCTCCACTTT.

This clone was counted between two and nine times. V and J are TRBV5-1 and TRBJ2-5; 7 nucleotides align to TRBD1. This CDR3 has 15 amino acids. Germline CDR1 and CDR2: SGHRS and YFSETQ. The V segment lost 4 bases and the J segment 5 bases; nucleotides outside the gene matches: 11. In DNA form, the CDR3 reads TGCGCCAGCAGCCAGTTCGACAGGGTCGCCGAGACCCAGTACTTC. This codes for CASSQFDRVAETQYF.

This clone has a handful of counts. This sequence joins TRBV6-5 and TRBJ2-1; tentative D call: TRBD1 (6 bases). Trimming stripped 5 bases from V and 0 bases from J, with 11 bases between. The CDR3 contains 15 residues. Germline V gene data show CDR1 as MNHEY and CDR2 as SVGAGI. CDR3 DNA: TGTGCCAGCAGTGGGGACACCAGCTCCTACAATGAGCAGTTCTTC. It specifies CASSGDTSSYNEQFF.

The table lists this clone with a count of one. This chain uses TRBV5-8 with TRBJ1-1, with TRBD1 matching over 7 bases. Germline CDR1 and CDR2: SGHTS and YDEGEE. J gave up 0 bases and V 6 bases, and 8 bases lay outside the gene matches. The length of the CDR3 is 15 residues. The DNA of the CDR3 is TGTGCCAGCAAGGGGGCCGGGGCGATGAACACTGAAGCTTTCTTT. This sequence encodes CASKGAGAMNTEAFF.

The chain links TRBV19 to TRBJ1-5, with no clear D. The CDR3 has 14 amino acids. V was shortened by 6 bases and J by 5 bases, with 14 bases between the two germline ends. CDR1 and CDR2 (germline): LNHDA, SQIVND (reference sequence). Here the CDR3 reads CASSLLQVYQPQHF. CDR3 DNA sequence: TGTGCCAGTAGCCTATTGCAGGTGTATCAGCCCCAGCATTTT. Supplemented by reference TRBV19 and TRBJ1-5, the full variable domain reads DGGITQSPKYLFRKEGQNVTLSCEQNLNHDAMYWYRQDPGQGLRLIYYSQIVNDFQKGDIAEGYSVSREKKESFPLTVTSAQKNPTAFYLCASSLLQVYQPQHFGDGTRLSIL.

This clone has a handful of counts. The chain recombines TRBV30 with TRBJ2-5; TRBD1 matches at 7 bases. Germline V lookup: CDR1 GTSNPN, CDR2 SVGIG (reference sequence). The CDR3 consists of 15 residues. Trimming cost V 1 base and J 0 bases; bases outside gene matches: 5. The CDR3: CAWSGGGWYQETQYF. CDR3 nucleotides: TGTGCCTGGAGTGGAGGGGGCTGGTACCAAGAGACCCAGTACTTC. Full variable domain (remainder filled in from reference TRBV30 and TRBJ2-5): SQTIHQWPATLVQPVGSPLSLECTVEGTSNPNLYWYRQAAGRGLQLLFYSVGIGQISSEVPQNLSASRPQDRQFILSSKKLLLSDSGFYLCAWSGGGWYQETQYFGPGTRLLVL.

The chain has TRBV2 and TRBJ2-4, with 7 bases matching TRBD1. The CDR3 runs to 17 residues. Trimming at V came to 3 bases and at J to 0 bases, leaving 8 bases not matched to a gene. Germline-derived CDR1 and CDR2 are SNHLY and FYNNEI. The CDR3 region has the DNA TGTGCCAGCAGTGATTTAGGGACAGTTTCAGCCAAAAACATTCAGTACTTC. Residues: CASSDLGTVSAKNIQYF.